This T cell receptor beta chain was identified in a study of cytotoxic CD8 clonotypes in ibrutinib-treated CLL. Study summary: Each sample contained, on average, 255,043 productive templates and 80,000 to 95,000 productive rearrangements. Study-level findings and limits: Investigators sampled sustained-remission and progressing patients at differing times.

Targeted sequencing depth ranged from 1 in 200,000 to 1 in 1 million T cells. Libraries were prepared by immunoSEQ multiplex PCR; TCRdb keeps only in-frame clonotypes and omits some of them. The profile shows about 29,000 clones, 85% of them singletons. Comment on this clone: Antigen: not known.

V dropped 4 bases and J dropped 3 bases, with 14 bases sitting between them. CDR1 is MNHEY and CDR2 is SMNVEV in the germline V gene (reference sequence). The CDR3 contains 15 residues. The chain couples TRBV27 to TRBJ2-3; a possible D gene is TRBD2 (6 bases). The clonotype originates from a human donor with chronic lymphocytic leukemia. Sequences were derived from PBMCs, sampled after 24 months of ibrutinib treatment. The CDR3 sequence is CASSSPGLLTDTQYF. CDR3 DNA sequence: TGTGCCAGCAGTTCACCCGGACTATTGACAGATACGCAGTATTTT.